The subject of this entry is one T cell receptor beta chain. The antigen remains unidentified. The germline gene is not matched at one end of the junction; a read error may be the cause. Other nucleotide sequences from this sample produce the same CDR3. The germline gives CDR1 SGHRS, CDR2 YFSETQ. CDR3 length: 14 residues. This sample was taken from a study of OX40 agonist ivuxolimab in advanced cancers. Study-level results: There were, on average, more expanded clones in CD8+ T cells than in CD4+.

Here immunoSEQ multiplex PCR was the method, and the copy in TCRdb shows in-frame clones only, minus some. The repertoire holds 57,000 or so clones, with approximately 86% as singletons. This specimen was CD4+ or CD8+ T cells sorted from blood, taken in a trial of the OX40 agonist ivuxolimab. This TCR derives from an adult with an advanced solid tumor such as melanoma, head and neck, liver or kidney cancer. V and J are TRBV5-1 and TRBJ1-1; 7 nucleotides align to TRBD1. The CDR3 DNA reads TGCGCCAGTAGCTTGGCCGGCAGGGGGGCTGAAGCTTTCTTT. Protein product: CASSLAGRGAEAFF.